The source of this TCR beta chain is a study of blood T cells in healthy people across ages. In germline, CDR1 is SQVTM, CDR2 ANQGSEA. CDR3 length: 14 amino acids. V shed 6 bases, J shed 2 bases, and the junction held 4 bases outside the gene matches. Isolated PBMCs totaled at least 6 million in each sample. Samples each had at least 5.5 micrograms of total RNA extracted. PCR was performed a second time for 7 to 11 cycles using a sample-barcoded 5' primer and a J-beta primer mix. TCRdb passed the 5' RACE reads through MiXCR, listing each CDR3 protein once. This table has over 1,200,000 distinct CDR3 sequences, 45% to 70% appearing once. Comments on this clonotype: Its cognate antigen is unknown.

General study findings and limits: The study lacked donor CMV status, which possibly confounded expanded clonotype changes.

The sequence derives from a man aged 18 to 29 in good health. Sequencing was performed on blood. The genes are TRBV29-1 and TRBJ2-3; 11 positions agree with TRBD2. CDR3 amino acids: CSVLAGAITDTQYF. CDR3 sequence (DNA): TGCAGCGTACTAGCGGGGGCTATCACAGATACGCAGTATTTT.